This is a list of T cell receptor beta chains from one sample in a study of blood T cell repertoires in COVID-19. Method: immunoSEQ multiplex PCR; TCRdb's copy keeps in-frame clones and lacks some. The data hold 130,000 or so clones, with approximately 86% observed a single time. Sequencing used peripheral blood. These receptors were obtained from a woman in her seventies with COVID-19, enrolled during active disease. The CDR3 runs from the conserved cysteine through the conserved F or W. The D gene is left open where the match is weak. For some rows the clone size is stated as once, few or many, or as a class when expanded; others skip it.

j_gene	len	v_gene	d_gene	abundance	CDR3nt	CDR3aa
TRBJ1-2	12	TRBV30	-	-	TGTGCCTGGAGAGTGGCTGCTTACGGCTACACCTTC	CAWRVAAYGYTF
TRBJ2-7	15	TRBV5-4	TRBD1	-	TGTGCCAGCAGCTTGGGGGGGACAGAAACCTACGAGCAGTACTTC	CASSLGGTETYEQYF
TRBJ2-7	13	TRBV7-9	-	-	TGTGCCAGCAGCTTAGGTGTCCACATCGAGCAGTACTTC	CASSLGVHIEQYF
TRBJ2-3	19	TRBV19	TRBD2	once	TGTGCCAGTAGCAACACCCCCGGGAGGGCGGCCCGTACAGGAGATACGCAGTATTTT	CASSNTPGRAARTGDTQYF
TRBJ1-3	14	TRBV7-9	TRBD1	-	TGTGCCAGCAGCCCTGGGACAGCTGGAAACACCATATATTTT	CASSPGTAGNTIYF
TRBJ2-5	16	TRBV28	TRBD1	few	TGTGCCAGCAGTGGCTACTGGACAGGGCGGGGAGAGACCCAGTACTTC	CASSGYWTGRGETQYF
TRBJ1-3	15	TRBV18	-	-	TGTGCCAGCTCACCCGCGGGGGTGCTACCCGCTAACATATATTTT	CASSPAGVLPANIYF
TRBJ1-2	17	TRBV2	TRBD1	-	TGTGCCAGCAGTGAGTCCCTAGACTCGGGACAGACCTATGGCTACACCTTC	CASSESLDSGQTYGYTF
TRBJ1-4	13	TRBV2	-	-	TGTGCCAGCAGTGCCTTAACTAATGAAAAACTGTTTTTT	CASSALTNEKLFF
TRBJ2-1	14	TRBV28	TRBD1	-	TGTGCCAGCGGTCCCGGGACAGGAAACAATGAGCAGTTCTTC	CASGPGTGNNEQFF
TRBJ1-5	14	TRBV2	-	-	TGTGCCAGCAGTGAGGGGAGCAGCAATCAGCCCCAGCATTTT	CASSEGSSNQPQHF
TRBJ2-5	15	TRBV2	TRBD2	-	TGTGCCAGCAGGGCACTAGCGGAACTGCAAGAGACCCAGTACTTC	CASRALAELQETQYF
TRBJ1-3	14	TRBV27	TRBD1	-	TGTGCCAGCAGCCGGGACAGAGCTGGAAACACCATATATTTT	CASSRDRAGNTIYF
TRBJ1-1	16	TRBV5-1	-	-	TGCGCCAGCAGCCCCGGTGGGGCCATACGGAACACTGAAGCTTTCTTT	CASSPGGAIRNTEAFF
TRBJ1-1	15	TRBV30	TRBD1	-	TGTGCCTTCGACAGGGGGGCAACGGGTGACACTGAAGCTTTCTTT	CAFDRGATGDTEAFF
TRBJ2-5	13	TRBV6-5	-	-	TGTGCCAGCCTCGCTAGCAGTACGGAGACCCAGTACTTC	CASLASSTETQYF
TRBJ1-5	18	TRBV28	TRBD1	-	TGTGCCAGCAGTCCCCACGGGACAGGGGTCGGCAGCAATCAGCCCCAGCATTTT	CASSPHGTGVGSNQPQHF
TRBJ2-3	15	TRBV3-1/TRBV3-2	TRBD1	-	TGTGCCAGCAGCCTAGGGACAGGGGTGCCAGATACGCAGTATTTT	CASSLGTGVPDTQYF
TRBJ2-7	15	TRBV24-1	TRBD1	-	TGTGCCACCAGTGAGTCCGGGACAGGCACCTACGAGCAGTACTTC	CATSESGTGTYEQYF
TRBJ2-5	15	TRBV19	TRBD1	-	TGTGCCAGTAGTTTCGGGACAGGGGTTCAAGAGACCCAGTACTTC	CASSFGTGVQETQYF
TRBJ2-1	15	TRBV5-1	TRBD1	once	TGCGCCAGCAGCCCCCGACAGGGCTCCTACAATGAGCAGTTCTTC	CASSPRQGSYNEQFF
TRBJ2-1	15	TRBV2	-	-	TGTGCCAGCAGCCGACAGGATGGCTCCTACAATGAGCAGTTCTTC	CASSRQDGSYNEQFF
TRBJ1-1	15	TRBV2	-	-	TGTGCCAGCAGTGCCGCGCGTACGGTGAACACTGAAGCTTTCTTT	CASSAARTVNTEAFF
TRBJ1-6	14	TRBV27	-	-	TGTGCCAGCACCACAGGGTTTAGGGATTCACCCCTCCACTTT	CASTTGFRDSPLHF
TRBJ1-5	15	TRBV19	TRBD1	-	TGTGCCAGTAGTAGTCGGGCAGGGGGCCGTCAGCCCCAGCATTTT	CASSSRAGGRQPQHF
TRBJ2-5	15	TRBV10-3	-	-	TGTGCCATCAGCTCAGGGTCTACTGGCCAAGAGACCCAGTACTTC	CAISSGSTGQETQYF
TRBJ2-7	15	TRBV5-1	-	-	TGCGCCAGCAGCTTGGCAGGGACACAGACCTACGAGCAGTACTTC	CASSLAGTQTYEQYF
TRBJ2-7	14	TRBV3-1/TRBV3-2	-	-	TGTGCCAGCAGCCCTCTTCCAACAGCCTACGAGCAGTACTTC	CASSPLPTAYEQYF
TRBJ2-2	14	TRBV5-5	TRBD1	-	TGTGCCAGCTTGGACAGGGGAGGAACCGGGGAGCTGTTTTTT	CASLDRGGTGELFF
TRBJ1-5	15	TRBV7-9	-	-	TGTGCCAGCAGCGTGGACAGCGCACCCGGGCAGCCCCAGCATTTT	CASSVDSAPGQPQHF
TRBJ1-4	15	TRBV5-4	TRBD1	-	TGTGCCAGCAGCTCAACAGGGGTAAGGAGTGAAAAACTGTTTTTT	CASSSTGVRSEKLFF
TRBJ1-2	15	TRBV7-8	TRBD1	-	TGTGCCAGCAGTCGAAACCCGGGACAGCGGTTTGGCTACACCTTC	CASSRNPGQRFGYTF
TRBJ1-2	14	TRBV6-5	-	once	TGTGCCAGCACCCGAATAAGGCAGGGGAATGGCTACACCTTC	CASTRIRQGNGYTF
TRBJ1-2	16	TRBV28	TRBD1	few	TGTGCCAGCAGTTTGGGTCGAACAGGGGGCAACTATGGCTACACCTTC	CASSLGRTGGNYGYTF
TRBJ1-2	16	TRBV7-9	TRBD1	few	TGTGCCAGCAGCTTAGCGGACAGGGAAGTGGGCTATGGCTACACCTTC	CASSLADREVGYGYTF
TRBJ1-2	14	TRBV5-1	-	-	TGCGCCAGCAGCTTGGAGGGGCCCCCCTATGGCTACACCTTC	CASSLEGPPYGYTF
TRBJ1-2	11	TRBV6-4	TRBD1	-	TGTGCCAGCCGGACAGGGCCTCGCTACACCTTC	CASRTGPRYTF
TRBJ1-2	12	TRBV28	-	-	TGTGGGGTGGGGAGGCCTACCTATGGCTACACCTTC	CGVGRPTYGYTF
TRBJ1-2	13	TRBV7-9	-	-	TGTGCCAGCTCGCGTAGGGACACCGAGGGCTACACCTTC	CASSRRDTEGYTF
TRBJ1-2	14	TRBV6-2/TRBV6-3	TRBD1	-	TGTGCCAGCAGTTACGACAGGGGATGGAATGGCTACACCTTC	CASSYDRGWNGYTF
TRBJ2-1	12	TRBV6-2/TRBV6-3	-	-	TGTGCCAGCAGCCCCTTCGGTCATGAGCAGTTCTTC	CASSPFGHEQFF
TRBJ2-1	15	TRBV7-7	TRBD2	-	TGTGCTAGCAGCCAGTTAGGGGCGGGGGGCAGTGAGCAGTTCTTC	CASSQLGAGGSEQFF
TRBJ1-2	15	TRBV2	TRBD1	-	TGTGCCAGCAGTTACCGGGACAGGGGGCCCTATGGCTACACCTTC	CASSYRDRGPYGYTF
TRBJ1-4	18	TRBV30	-	few	TGTGCCTGGAGTGAGGGGGGGGCCCGACGATCAGTTAATGAAAAACTGTTTTTT	CAWSEGGARRSVNEKLFF
TRBJ2-1	15	TRBV11-3	-	-	TGTGCCAGCAGCTTTGGGCAGGGGAGACACAATGAGCAGTTCTTC	CASSFGQGRHNEQFF
TRBJ2-6	17	TRBV7-8	-	-	TGTGCCAGCAGCTCCCAGGGGCCATTCGATGGGGCCAACGTCCTGACTTTC	CASSSQGPFDGANVLTF
TRBJ1-5	15	TRBV24-1	-	-	TGTGCCACCAGTGGTTACTCAGGGGAGCATCAGCCCCAGCATTTT	CATSGYSGEHQPQHF
TRBJ2-2	18	TRBV7-3	-	-	TGTGCCAGCAGCTTAAACCCCCCCGGGACTGGCAAAACCGGGGAGCTGTTTTTT	CASSLNPPGTGKTGELFF
TRBJ2-7	14	TRBV5-1	TRBD1	-	TGCGCCAGCAGCTTGGGACAGGGAGTCTACGAGCAGTACTTC	CASSLGQGVYEQYF
TRBJ1-2	14	TRBV9	-	-	TGTGCCAGCAGCGCCACCCCGGACTTCGGGGGCTACACCTTC	CASSATPDFGGYTF
TRBJ1-2	15	TRBV6-2/TRBV6-3	TRBD1	-	TGTGCCAGCAGTAGGACAGGGGGCGTGTGGTATGGCTACACCTTC	CASSRTGGVWYGYTF
TRBJ2-7	14	TRBV2	TRBD2	once	TGTGCCAGCATCCAGCGGGGGGGCCTGTACGAGCAGTACTTC	CASIQRGGLYEQYF
TRBJ1-1	15	TRBV5-1	TRBD1	-	TGCGCCAGCAGCTTGGCCGGACAGGCTCCGAGTGAAGCTTTCTTT	CASSLAGQAPSEAFF
TRBJ1-5	13	TRBV30	-	few	TGTGCCTGGAGTGCGGACAGAAATCAGCCCCAGCATTTT	CAWSADRNQPQHF
TRBJ2-1	15	TRBV5-1	-	-	TGCGCCAGCAGCTTCCGGGACATAATATACAATGAGCAGTTCTTC	CASSFRDIIYNEQFF
TRBJ1-4	17	TRBV6-6	TRBD1	-	TGTGCCAGCAGTCGATCTGGACAGGGGGCAACTAATGAAAAACTGTTTTTT	CASSRSGQGATNEKLFF
TRBJ1-5	16	TRBV19	-	once	TGTGCCAGTAGTAAGGGGACAAGGGAGGGTACTCAGCCCCAGCATTTT	CASSKGTREGTQPQHF
TRBJ2-3	13	TRBV2	-	-	TGTGCCAGCGAGGCGGGGGCATCAGATACGCAGTATTTT	CASEAGASDTQYF
TRBJ2-7	12	TRBV25-1	-	-	TGTGCCAGCAGTGAATTAATAAACGAGCAGTACTTC	CASSELINEQYF
TRBJ1-2	16	TRBV5-6	TRBD1	-	TGTGCCAGCAGCTTAGGGACAGTGACCCGAGCGGGTGGCTACACCTTC	CASSLGTVTRAGGYTF